This T cell receptor beta chain was recorded in a study of blood T cell repertoires in COVID-19. Under the authors' procedure: Nucleated cell number was recorded as an estimate derived from reference gene primer amplification. Repertoires were generated with immunoSEQ multiplex PCR, while TCRdb's copy carries only in-frame clones and drops some. D and trimming were read from the DNA, whereas the V and J calls and clone size are those reported in that table. Of around 300,000 clones listed, roughly 86% were seen once; the top ten hold about 8.5%. The origin of this receptor is a man aged 18 to 29 with active or convalescent COVID-19. The sequenced material came from peripheral blood.

CDR3 residues: CASSRTPRARTNEKLFF. The CDR3 nucleotides are TGTGCCAGCAGCCGAACTCCGCGAGCAAGAACTAATGAAAAACTGTTTTTT. The rearrangement links TRBV6-6 to TRBJ1-4, with D unclear. Germline CDR1 is MNHNY and CDR2 is SVGAGI (reference sequence). Trimming removed 6 bases from V and 1 base from J, with 18 bases in between. CDR3 size: 17 residues.